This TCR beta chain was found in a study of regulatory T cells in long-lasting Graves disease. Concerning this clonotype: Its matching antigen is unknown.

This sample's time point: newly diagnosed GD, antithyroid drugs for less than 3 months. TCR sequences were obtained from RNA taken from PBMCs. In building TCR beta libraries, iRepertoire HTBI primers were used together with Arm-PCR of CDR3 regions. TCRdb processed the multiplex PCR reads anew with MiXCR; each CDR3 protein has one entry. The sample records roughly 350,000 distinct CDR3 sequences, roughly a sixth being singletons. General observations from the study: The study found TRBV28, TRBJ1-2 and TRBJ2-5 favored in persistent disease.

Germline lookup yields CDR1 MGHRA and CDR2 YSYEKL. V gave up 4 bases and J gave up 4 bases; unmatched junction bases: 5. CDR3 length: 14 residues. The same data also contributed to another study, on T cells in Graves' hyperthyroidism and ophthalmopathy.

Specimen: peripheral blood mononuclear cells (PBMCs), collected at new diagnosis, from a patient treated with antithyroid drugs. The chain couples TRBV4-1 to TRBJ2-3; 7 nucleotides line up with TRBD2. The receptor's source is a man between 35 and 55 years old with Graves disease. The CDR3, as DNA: TGCGCCAGCAGCCGGAACCGGGAGGCAGATACGCAGTATTTT. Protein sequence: CASSRNREADTQYF.